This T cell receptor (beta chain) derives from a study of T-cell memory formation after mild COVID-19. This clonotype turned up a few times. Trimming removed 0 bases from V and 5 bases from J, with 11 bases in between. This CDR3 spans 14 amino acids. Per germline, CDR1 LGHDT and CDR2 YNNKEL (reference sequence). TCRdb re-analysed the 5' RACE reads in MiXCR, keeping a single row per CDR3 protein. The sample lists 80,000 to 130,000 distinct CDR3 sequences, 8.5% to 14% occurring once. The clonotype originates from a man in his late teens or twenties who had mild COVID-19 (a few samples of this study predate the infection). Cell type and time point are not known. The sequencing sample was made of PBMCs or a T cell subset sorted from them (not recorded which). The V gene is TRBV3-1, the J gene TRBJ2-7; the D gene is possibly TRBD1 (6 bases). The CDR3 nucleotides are TGTGCCAGCAGCCAAGATACAGGGTCGAACGAGCAGTACTTC. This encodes CASSQDTGSNEQYF.